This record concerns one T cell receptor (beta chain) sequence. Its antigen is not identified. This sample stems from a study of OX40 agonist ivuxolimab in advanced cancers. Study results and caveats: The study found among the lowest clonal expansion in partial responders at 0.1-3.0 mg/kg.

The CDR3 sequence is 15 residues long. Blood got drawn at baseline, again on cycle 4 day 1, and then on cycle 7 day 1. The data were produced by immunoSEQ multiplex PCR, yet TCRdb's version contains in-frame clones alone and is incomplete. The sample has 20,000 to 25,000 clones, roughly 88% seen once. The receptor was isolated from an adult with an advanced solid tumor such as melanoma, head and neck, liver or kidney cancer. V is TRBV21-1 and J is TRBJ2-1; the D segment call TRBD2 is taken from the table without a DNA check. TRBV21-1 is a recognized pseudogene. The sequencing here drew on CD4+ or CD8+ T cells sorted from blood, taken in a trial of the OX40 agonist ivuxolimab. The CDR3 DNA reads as TGTGCCAGCAGCAAAGAGGAGCGGTTTTACAATGAGCAGTTCTTC. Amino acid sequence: CASSKEERFYNEQFF.